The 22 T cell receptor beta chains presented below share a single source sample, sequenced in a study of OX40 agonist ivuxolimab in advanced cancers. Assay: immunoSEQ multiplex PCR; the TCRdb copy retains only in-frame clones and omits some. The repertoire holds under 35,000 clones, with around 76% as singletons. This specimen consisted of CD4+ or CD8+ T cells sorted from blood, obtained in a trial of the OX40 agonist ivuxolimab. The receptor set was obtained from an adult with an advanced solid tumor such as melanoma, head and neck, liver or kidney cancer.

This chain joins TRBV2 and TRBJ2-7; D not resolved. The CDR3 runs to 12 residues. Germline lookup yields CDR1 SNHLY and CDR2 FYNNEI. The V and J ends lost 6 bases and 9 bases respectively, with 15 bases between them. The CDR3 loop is CASRARRLGQYF. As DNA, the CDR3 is TGTGCCAGCAGGGCCCGGCGACTGGGGCAGTACTTC.

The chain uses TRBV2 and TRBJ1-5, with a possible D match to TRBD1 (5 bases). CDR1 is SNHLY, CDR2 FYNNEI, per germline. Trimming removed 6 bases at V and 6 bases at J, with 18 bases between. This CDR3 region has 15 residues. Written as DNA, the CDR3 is TGTGCCAGCAGACAAGGGGTGGGGGGAGGTCAGCCCCAGCATTTT. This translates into CASRQGVGGGQPQHF.

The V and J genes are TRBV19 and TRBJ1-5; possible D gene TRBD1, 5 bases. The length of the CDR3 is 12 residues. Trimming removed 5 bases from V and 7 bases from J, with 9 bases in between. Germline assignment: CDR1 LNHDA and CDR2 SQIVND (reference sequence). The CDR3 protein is CASSSGWQPQHF. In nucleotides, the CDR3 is TGTGCCAGTAGTTCAGGGTGGCAGCCCCAGCATTTT.

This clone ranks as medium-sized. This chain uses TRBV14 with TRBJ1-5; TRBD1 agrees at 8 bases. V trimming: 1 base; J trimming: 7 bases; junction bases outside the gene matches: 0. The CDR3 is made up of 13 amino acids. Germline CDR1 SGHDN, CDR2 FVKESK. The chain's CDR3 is CASSQGQGQPQHF. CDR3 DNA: TGTGCCAGCAGCCAAGGACAGGGGCAGCCCCAGCATTTT.

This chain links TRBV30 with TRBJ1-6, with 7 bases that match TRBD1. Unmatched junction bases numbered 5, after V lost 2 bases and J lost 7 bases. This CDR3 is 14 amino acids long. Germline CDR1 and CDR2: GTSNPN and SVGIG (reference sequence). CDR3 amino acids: CAWSQTGANSPLHF. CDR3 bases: TGTGCCTGGAGTCAAACAGGGGCAAATTCACCCCTCCACTTT. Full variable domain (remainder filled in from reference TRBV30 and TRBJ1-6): SQTIHQWPATLVQPVGSPLSLECTVEGTSNPNLYWYRQAAGRGLQLLFYSVGIGQISSEVPQNLSASRPQDRQFILSSKKLLLSDSGFYLCAWSQTGANSPLHFGNGTRLTVT.

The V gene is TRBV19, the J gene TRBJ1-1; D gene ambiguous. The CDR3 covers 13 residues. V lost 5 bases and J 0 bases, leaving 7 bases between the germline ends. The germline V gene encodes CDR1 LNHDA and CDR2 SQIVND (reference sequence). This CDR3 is CASSYFLNTEAFF. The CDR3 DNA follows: TGTGCCAGTAGTTACTTTTTGAACACTGAAGCTTTCTTT.

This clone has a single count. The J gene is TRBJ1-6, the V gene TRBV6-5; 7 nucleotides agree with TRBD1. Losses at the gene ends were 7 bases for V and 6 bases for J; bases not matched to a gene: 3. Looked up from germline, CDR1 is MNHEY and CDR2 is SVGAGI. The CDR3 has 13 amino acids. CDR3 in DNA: TGTGCCAGCACAGGGGGAACTAATTCACCCCTCCACTTT. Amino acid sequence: CASTGGTNSPLHF.

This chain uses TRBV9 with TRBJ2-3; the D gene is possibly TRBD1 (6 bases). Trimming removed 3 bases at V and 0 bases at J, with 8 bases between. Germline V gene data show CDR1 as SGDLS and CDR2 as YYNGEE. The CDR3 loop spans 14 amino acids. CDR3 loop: CASSEGTSTDTQYF. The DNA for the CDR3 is TGTGCCAGCAGCGAGGGGACAAGCACAGATACGCAGTATTTT.

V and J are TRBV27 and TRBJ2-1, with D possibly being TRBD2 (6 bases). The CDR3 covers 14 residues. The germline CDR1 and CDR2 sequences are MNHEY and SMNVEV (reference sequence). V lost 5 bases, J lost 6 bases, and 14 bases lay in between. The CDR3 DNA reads TGTGCCAGCAGTCCTCGGCCTAGCGTCAATGAGCAGTTCTTC. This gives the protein CASSPRPSVNEQFF.

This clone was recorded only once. The CDR3 region has the DNA TGTGCCAGCAGCTTCTACGTCCTGCTGGGGCCCGGGGAGCTGTTTTTT. Translating gives CASSFYVLLGPGELFF. This chain connects TRBV7-2 to TRBJ2-2; D may be TRBD1 (5 bases). CDR1 SGHTA and CDR2 FQGNSA come from the germline V gene. Trimming left V 3 bases short and J 6 bases short, with 17 bases between. CDR3 length: 16 amino acids.

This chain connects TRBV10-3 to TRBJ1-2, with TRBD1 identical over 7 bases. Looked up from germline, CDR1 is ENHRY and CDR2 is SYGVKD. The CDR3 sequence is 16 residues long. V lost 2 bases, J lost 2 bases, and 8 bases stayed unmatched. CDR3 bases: TGTGCCATCAGTGAGGGTGCAGGGGGGAAGAACTATGGCTACACCTTC. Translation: CAISEGAGGKNYGYTF.

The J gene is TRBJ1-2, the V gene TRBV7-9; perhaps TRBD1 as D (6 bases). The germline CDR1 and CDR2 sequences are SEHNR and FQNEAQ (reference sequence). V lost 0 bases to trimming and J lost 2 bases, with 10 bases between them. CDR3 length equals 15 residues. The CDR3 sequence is CASSLAGTRNYGYTF. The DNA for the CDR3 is TGTGCCAGCAGCTTAGCGGGGACAAGGAACTATGGCTACACCTTC.

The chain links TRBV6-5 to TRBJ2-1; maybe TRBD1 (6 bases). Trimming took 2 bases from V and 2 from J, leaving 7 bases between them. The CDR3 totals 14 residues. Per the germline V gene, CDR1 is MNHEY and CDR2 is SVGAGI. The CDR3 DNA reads TGTGCCAGCAGTTACGGGACACCCTACAATGAGCAGTTCTTC. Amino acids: CASSYGTPYNEQFF.

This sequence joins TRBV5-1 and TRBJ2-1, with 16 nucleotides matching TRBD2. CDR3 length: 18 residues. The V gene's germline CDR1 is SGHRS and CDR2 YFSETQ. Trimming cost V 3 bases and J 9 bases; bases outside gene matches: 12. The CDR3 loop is CASSSGLAGGPYLSEQFF. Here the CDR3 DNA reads TGCGCCAGCAGCTCGGGACTAGCGGGAGGGCCCTATTTGAGTGAGCAGTTCTTC.

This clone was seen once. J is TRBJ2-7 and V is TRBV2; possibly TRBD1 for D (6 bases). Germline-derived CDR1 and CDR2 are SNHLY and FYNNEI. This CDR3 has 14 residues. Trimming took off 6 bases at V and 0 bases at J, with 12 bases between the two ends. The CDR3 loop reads CASRADRHSYEQYF. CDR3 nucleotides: TGTGCCAGCAGAGCCGACAGGCACTCCTACGAGCAGTACTTC.

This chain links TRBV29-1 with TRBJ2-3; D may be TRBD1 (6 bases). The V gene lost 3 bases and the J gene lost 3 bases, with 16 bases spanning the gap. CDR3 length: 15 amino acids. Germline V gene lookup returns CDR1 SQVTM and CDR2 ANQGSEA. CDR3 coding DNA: TGCAGCGTTGAGGTTTTAGGGGGTGGAACAGATACGCAGTATTTT. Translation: CSVEVLGGGTDTQYF.

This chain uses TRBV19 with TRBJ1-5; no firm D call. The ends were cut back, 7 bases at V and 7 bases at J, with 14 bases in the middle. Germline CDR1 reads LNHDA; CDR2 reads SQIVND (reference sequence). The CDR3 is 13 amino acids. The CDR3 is CASTPSVRQPQHF. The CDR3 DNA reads TGTGCCAGTACCCCTTCGGTGCGGCAGCCCCAGCATTTT.

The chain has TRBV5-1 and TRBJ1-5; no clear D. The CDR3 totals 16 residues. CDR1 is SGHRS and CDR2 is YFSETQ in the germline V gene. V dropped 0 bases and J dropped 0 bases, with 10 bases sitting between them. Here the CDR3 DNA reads TGCGCCAGCAGCTTGGTAGGCGGTGATAGCAATCAGCCCCAGCATTTT. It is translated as CASSLVGGDSNQPQHF.

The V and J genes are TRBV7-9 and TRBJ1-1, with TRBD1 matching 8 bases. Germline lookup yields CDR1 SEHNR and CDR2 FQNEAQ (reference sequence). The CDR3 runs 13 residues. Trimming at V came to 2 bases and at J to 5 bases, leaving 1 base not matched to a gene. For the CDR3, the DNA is TGTGCCAGCAGCTTACAGGGGGCGACTGAAGCTTTCTTT. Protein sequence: CASSLQGATEAFF.

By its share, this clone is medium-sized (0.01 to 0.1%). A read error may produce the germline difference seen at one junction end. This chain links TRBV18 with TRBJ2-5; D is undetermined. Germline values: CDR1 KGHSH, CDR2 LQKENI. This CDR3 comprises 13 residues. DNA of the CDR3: TGTGCCAGCTCAGAGGAACCTCAAGGGACCCAGTACTTC. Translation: CASSEEPQGTQYF. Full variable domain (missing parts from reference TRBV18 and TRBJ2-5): NAGVMQNPRHLVRRRGQEARLRCSPMKGHSHVYWYRQLPEEGLKFMVYLQKENIIDESGMPKERFSAEFPKEGPSILRIQQVVRGDSAAYFCASSEEPQGTQYFGPGTRLLVL.

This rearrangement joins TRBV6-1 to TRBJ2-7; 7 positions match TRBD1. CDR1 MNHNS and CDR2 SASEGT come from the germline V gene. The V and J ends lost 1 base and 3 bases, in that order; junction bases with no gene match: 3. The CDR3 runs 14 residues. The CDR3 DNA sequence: TGTGCCAGCAGTGAAGGGACAGGCAACTACGAGCAGTACTTC. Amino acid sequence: CASSEGTGNYEQYF.

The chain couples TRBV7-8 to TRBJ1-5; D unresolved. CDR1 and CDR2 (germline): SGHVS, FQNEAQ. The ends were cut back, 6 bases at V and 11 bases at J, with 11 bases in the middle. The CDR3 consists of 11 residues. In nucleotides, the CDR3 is TGTGCCAGCAGTTCCAGTGGGTCCCAGCATTTT. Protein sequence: CASSSSGSQHF.